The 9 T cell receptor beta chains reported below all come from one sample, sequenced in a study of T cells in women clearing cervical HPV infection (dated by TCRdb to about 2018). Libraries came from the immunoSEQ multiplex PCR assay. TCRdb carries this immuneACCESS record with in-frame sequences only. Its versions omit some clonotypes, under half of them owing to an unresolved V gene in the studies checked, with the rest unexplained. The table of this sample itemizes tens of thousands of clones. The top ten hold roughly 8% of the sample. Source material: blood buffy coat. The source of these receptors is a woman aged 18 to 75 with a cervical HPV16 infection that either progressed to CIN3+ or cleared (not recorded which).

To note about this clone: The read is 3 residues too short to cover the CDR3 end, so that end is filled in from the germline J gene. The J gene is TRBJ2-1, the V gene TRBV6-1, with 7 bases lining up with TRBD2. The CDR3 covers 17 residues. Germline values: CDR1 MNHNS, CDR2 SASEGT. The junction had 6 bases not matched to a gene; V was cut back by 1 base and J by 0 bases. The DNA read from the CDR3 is TGTGCCAGCAGTGAAGGGACTAGGAGCGTCTCCTACAATGAG. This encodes CASSEGTRSVSYNE. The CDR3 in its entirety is CASSEGTRSVSYNEQFF.

This CDR3 is CASSMTGGGEKLFF. CDR3 DNA, as far as it was read: TGTGCCAGTAGTATGACTGGGGGCGGAGAAAAG. J is TRBJ2-2 and V is TRBV19; the D gene is possibly TRBD1 (6 bases). The read comes to an end 3 residues before the CDR3 does, leaving the germline J gene to fill in the end. The V gene's germline CDR1 is LNHDA and CDR2 SQIVND (reference sequence). The CDR3 consists of 14 residues.

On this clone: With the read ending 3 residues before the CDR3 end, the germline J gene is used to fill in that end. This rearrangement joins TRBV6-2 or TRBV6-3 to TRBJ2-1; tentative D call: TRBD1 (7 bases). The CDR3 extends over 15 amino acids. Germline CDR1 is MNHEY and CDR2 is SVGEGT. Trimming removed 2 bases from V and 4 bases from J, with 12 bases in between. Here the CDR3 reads CASSYAGQNYNEQFF. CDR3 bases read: TGTGCCAGCAGTTACGCGGGACAGAATTACAATGAG.

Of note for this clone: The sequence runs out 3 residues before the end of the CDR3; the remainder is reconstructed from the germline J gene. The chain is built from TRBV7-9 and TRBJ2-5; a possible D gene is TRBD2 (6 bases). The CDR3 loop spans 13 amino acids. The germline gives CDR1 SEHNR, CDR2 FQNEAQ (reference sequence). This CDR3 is CASSDSGTDTQYF. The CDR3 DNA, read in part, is TGTGCCAGCAGCGATAGCGGCACAGATACC.

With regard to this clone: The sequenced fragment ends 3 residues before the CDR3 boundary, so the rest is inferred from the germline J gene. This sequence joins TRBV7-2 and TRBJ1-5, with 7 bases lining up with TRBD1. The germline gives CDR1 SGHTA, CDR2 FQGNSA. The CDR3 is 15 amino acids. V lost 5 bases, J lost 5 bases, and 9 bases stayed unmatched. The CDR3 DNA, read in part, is TGTGCCAGCAGCCTGACAGGGTCGGGGGATCAGCCC. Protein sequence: CASSLTGSGDQP. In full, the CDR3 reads CASSLTGSGDQPQHF.

The part of the CDR3 DNA that was read is TGTGCCAGCAGTGTCGACAGAACTAACTATGGC. This codes for CASSVDRTNYG. The entire CDR3 reads CASSVDRTNYGYTF. J is TRBJ1-2 and V is TRBV2; D is perhaps TRBD1 (5 bases). From the germline J gene comes the end of the CDR3, since the read stops 3 residues before it. The V end lost 4 bases, the J end lost 0 bases, and 9 bases lay between the germline ends. The CDR3 has 14 residues. Germline assignment: CDR1 SNHLY and CDR2 FYNNEI.

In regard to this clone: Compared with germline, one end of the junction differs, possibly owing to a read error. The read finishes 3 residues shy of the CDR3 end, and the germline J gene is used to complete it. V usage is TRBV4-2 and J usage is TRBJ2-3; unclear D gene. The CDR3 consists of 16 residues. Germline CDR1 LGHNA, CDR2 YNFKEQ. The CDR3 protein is CASSQDLGPYTDTQYF. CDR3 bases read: TGCGCCAGCAGCCAAGATTTGGGCCCCTACACAGATACG.

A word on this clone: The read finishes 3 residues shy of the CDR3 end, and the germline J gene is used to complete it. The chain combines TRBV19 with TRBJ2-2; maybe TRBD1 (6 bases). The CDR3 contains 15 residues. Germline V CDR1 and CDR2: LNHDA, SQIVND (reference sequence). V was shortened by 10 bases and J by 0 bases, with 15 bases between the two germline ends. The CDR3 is CATGEGVTNTGELFF. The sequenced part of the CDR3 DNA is TGTGCCACCGGAGAGGGGGTTACGAACACCGGGGAG. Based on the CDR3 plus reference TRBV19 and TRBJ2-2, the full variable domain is DGGITQSPKYLFRKEGQNVTLSCEQNLNHDAMYWYRQDPGQGLRLIYYSQIVNDFQKGDIAEGYSVSREKKESFPLTVTSAQKNPTAFYLCATGEGVTNTGELFFGEGSRLTVL.

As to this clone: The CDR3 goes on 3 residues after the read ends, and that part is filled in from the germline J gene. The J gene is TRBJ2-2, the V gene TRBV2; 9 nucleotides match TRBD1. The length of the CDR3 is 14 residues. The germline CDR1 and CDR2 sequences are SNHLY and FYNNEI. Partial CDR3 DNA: TGTGCCAGCAGTTCCGGGACAGGGTACGAAAAG. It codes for CASSSGTGYEK. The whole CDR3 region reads CASSSGTGYEKLFF. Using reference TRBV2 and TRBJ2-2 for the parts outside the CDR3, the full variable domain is EPEVTQTPSHQVTQMGQEVILRCVPISNHLYFYWYRQILGQKVEFLVSFYNNEISEKSEIFDDQFSVERPDGSNFTLKIRSTKLEDSAMYFCASSSGTGYEKLFFGEGSRLTVL.